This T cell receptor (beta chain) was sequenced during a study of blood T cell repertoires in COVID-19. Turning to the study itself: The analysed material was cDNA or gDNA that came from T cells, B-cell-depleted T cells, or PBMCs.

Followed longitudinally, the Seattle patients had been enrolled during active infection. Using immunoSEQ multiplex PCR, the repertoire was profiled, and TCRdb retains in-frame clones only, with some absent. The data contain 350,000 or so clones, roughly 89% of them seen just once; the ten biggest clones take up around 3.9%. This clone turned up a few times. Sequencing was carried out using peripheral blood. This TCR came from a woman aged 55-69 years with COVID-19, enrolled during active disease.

The CDR3 here is CAWSVGGRPFYGYTF. CDR3 bases: TGTGCCTGGAGTGTGGGAGGACGGCCATTCTATGGCTACACCTTC. The rearrangement uses TRBV30 and TRBJ1-2; D uncertain. V lost 0 bases to trimming and J lost 4 bases, with 15 bases between them. This CDR3 comprises 15 residues. CDR1 is GTSNPN, CDR2 SVGIG, per germline (reference sequence).